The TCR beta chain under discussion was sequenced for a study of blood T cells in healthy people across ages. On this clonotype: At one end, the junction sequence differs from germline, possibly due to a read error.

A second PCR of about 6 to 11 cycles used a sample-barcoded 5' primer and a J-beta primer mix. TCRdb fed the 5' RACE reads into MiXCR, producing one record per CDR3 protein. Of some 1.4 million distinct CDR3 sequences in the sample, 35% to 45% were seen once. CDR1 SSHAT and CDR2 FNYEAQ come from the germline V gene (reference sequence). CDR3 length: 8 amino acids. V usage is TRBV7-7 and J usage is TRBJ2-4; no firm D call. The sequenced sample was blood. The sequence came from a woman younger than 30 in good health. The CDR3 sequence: CASSVEYF. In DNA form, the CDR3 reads TGTGCTAGCAGCGTGGAGTACTTC.